A selection of T cell receptor beta chains follows, all from one sample in a study of T cells in Graves' hyperthyroidism and ophthalmopathy. TCRdb reprocessed the multiplex PCR reads with MiXCR, giving one entry per CDR3 protein. The table records hundreds of thousands of distinct CDR3 sequences, more than 14% of them present only once. The sequenced sample was blood. The receptors stem from a woman in her forties or fifties with Graves' ophthalmopathy. CDR3s include the opening cysteine and the closing phenylalanine or tryptophan. The D gene is left open where the match is weak. Size values are once, few and many counts, or a class for expanded clones, and some rows have none.

J gene,D gene,V gene,clone size,CDR3 protein,CDR3 DNA
TRBJ2-3,.,TRBV6-2/TRBV6-3,.,CASSYSTSTDTQYF,TGTGCCAGCAGTTACTCGACTAGCACAGATACGCAGTATTTT
TRBJ2-2,.,TRBV5-5,many,CASSNRVSATGELFF,TGTGCCAGCAGCAACAGGGTATCGGCCACCGGGGAGCTGTTTTTT
TRBJ2-1,.,TRBV28,many,CASRRLTSYSSYNEQFF,TGTGCCAGCAGGCGACTGACTAGTTACAGCTCCTACAATGAGCAGTTCTTC
TRBJ1-1,TRBD1,TRBV6-1,many,CASIPTRGRNTEAFF,TGTGCCAGCATTCCGACGAGGGGGCGGAACACTGAAGCTTTCTTT
TRBJ1-2,.,TRBV5-4,.,CASSLGGPYDYGYTF,TGTGCCAGCAGCTTGGGGGGGCCTTACGACTATGGCTACACCTTC
TRBJ2-2,.,TRBV7-8,many,CASSLAYKGSTGELFF,TGTGCCAGCAGCTTAGCCTACAAGGGGAGTACCGGGGAGCTGTTTTTT
TRBJ2-7,TRBD2,TRBV4-3,.,CASSQGVRLSLAGIYEQYF,TGCGCCAGCAGCCAAGGAGTCAGATTAAGCCTAGCGGGAATCTACGAGCAGTACTTC
TRBJ1-1,.,TRBV5-1,many,CASTVTPLNTEAFF,TGCGCCAGCACCGTGACACCATTGAACACTGAAGCTTTCTTT
TRBJ2-5,TRBD1,TRBV28,many,CASRGQGKETQYF,TGTGCCAGCAGGGGACAGGGGAAAGAGACCCAGTACTTC
TRBJ2-7,.,TRBV7-2,many,CASSFSSDNYEQYF,TGTGCCAGCAGCTTTTCTAGCGATAACTACGAGCAGTACTTC
TRBJ2-3,TRBD2,TRBV3-1,many,CASSQVAGDVTDTQYF,TGTGCCAGCAGCCAAGTTGCGGGAGATGTCACAGATACGCAGTATTTT
TRBJ1-1,TRBD1,TRBV12-5,.,CASGLARDRGTEAFF,TGTGCTAGTGGTCTCGCCCGGGACAGGGGCACTGAAGCTTTCTTT
TRBJ1-2,.,TRBV15,many,CATSLEEGFWYGYTF,TGTGCCACCAGCCTAGAGGAAGGGTTTTGGTATGGCTACACCTTC
TRBJ2-1,.,TRBV19,few,CASSINVRGFEQFF,TGTGCCAGTAGTATTAACGTTCGCGGTTTTGAGCAGTTCTTC
TRBJ2-1,.,TRBV24-1,.,CATSGFLDEQFF,TGTGCCACCAGCGGGTTTTTGGATGAGCAGTTCTTC
TRBJ2-1,TRBD2,TRBV11-1,many,CASSLAQGGNEQFF,TGTGCCAGCAGCTTAGCGCAGGGAGGGAATGAGCAGTTCTTC
TRBJ2-4,TRBD1,TRBV5-1,many,CASRGKGQGAKNIQYF,TGCGCCAGCAGAGGCAAAGGACAGGGTGCCAAAAACATTCAGTACTTC
TRBJ1-2,.,TRBV19,.,CASTSGGRGYGYTF,TGTGCCAGTACCTCGGGAGGTAGGGGCTATGGCTACACCTTC
TRBJ2-2,TRBD1,TRBV30,many,CACSQGVGTGELFF,TGTGCCTGTTCACAGGGGGTCGGCACCGGGGAGCTGTTTTTT
TRBJ2-1,.,TRBV9,many,CASSLLGGPTYNEQFF,TGTGCCAGCAGCCTATTGGGAGGTCCTACCTACAATGAGCAGTTCTTC
TRBJ1-6,.,TRBV6-2/TRBV6-3,.,CASSRDRSSYNSPLHF,TGTGCCAGCAGTCGAGACCGGAGCTCCTATAATTCACCCCTCCACTTT
TRBJ2-3,TRBD2,TRBV20-1,many,CSATGLAGVPGEYF,TGCAGTGCGACCGGACTAGCGGGAGTGCCGGGGGAGTATTTT
TRBJ2-1,TRBD2,TRBV3-1,many,CASSQVAGGGYNEQFF,TGTGCCAGCAGCCAAGTAGCGGGAGGGGGTTACAATGAGCAGTTCTTC
TRBJ1-5,.,TRBV7-9,.,CASSPGASHSNQPQHF,TGTGCCAGCAGCCCGGGGGCCAGCCATAGCAATCAGCCCCAGCATTTT
TRBJ2-3,.,TRBV2,.,CASSALADTQYF,TGTGCCAGCAGTGCGCTAGCGGATACGCAGTATTTT
TRBJ2-5,TRBD1,TRBV24-1,many,CATGDRVGETQYF,TGTGCCACCGGGGACAGGGTAGGAGAGACCCAGTACTTC
TRBJ1-4,TRBD1,TRBV11-2,.,CASRIGGPMMGNEKLFF,TGTGCCAGCAGGATAGGGGGCCCCATGATGGGGAATGAAAAACTGTTTTTT
TRBJ2-2,TRBD2,TRBV12-3/TRBV12-4,few,CASSHSGSHFTGELFF,TGTGCCAGCAGTCATAGCGGGAGCCATTTCACCGGGGAGCTGTTTTTT
TRBJ2-6,TRBD1,TRBV15,many,CATSKDRAGANVLTF,TGTGCCACCAGCAAAGACAGGGCTGGGGCCAACGTCCTGACTTTC